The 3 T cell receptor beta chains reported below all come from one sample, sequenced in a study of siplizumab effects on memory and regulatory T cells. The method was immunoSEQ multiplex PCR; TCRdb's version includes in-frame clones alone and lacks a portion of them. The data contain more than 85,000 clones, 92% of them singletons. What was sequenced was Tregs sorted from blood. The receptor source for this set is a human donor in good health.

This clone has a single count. Written as DNA, the CDR3 is TGTGCCAGCAGCTCCGGACAGGTCAGGGCGTCTGAGCAGTTCTTC. Encoded protein: CASSSGQVRASEQFF. The chain couples TRBV7-3 to TRBJ2-1; 7 bases are shared with TRBD1. Unmatched junction bases numbered 12, after V lost 4 bases and J lost 9 bases. CDR3 length: 15 amino acids. Per germline, CDR1 SGHTA and CDR2 FQGTGA.

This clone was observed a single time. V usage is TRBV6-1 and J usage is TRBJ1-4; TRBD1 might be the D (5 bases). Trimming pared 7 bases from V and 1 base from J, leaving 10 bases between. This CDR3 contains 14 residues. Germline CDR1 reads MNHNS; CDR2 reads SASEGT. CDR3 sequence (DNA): TGTGCCAGCAATTTGGGGGGAACTAATGAAAAACTGTTTTTT. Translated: CASNLGGTNEKLFF.

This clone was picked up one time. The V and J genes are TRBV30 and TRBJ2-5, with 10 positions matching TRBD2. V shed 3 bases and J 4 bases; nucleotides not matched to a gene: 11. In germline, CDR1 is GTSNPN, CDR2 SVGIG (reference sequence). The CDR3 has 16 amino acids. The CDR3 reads CAWSPVPSGSGETQYF. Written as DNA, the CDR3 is TGTGCCTGGAGCCCGGTTCCTAGCGGGAGTGGAGAGACCCAGTACTTC.